This TCR beta chain was obtained from a study of long-term antiretroviral therapy in people with HIV (dated by TCRdb to 2021 to 2024). In the study overall: The earliest samples were collected approximately a decade before the 2015 WHO recommendation for immediate ART, a period when ART was typically delayed until CD4 counts fell. Whether ART initiation and durable HIV suppression were associated with changes in peripheral blood TRB repertoire composition and diversity was tested in a retrospective serial study. No cross-contamination during QIAcube processing was seen in test extractions of a monoclonal T-cell line run alongside around 34 polyclonal samples. Of the roughly 30 participants with HIV, approximately ten were female. A total of roughly 200 cryopreserved PBMC samples were contributed to the cohort by 30 adults with confirmed HIV infection, with samples collected serially over a mean of approximately six years (range 1-12). Study-level results and caveats: HIV repertoires had narrower CDR3 length ranges than controls, and the network structure suggested an antigen-experienced repertoire that shifted only slightly toward naive after ART. The repertoire was dominated across all time points by expanded TRB clones identified before ART initiation, although this dominance was seen to fluctuate and to decrease in many PLHIV after ART. A significant increase in TRB diversity was found to be associated with ART initiation, although TRB diversity was observed to remain significantly below that of transplant donor controls even after long-term ART. No data were available on ART adherence, viral resistance or therapy changes, limiting inferences about post-ART repertoire changes. Because pre-ART samples had limited cell numbers, profiling was done on unsorted PBMC rather than on sorted CD4+ and CD8+ T cells. The samples span the years 2004 to 2017, and the ART regimens used may be less effective than current regimens. Limited PBMC availability meant only the TCR beta chain was sequenced, without alpha chain pairing.

CDR1 SGHNT and CDR2 YYREEE were looked up in the germline V gene (reference sequence). For this chain, trimming is 4 bases at the V end and 4 bases at the J end, and the number of junction bases without a gene match is 13. CDR3 length: 16 amino acids, cysteine to phenylalanine. Only the CDR3 region is kept as DNA, spanning 48 bases read in frame from base 1. Inclusion was restricted to participants for whom at least one PBMC sample before ART initiation and at least two post-ART samples were available. All participants with HIV were treated in the United States of America. Before DNA extraction, cryopreserved samples of roughly 0.9-11 million PBMC were thawed and washed. At the time of the earliest PBMC sample, participants with HIV were aged between about 23 and 55 years. Each participant contributed PBMC samples from 1-4 timepoints before ART initiation and 2-8 timepoints after ART initiation, with a median of 7 samples. For every participant, serial HIV viral load, CD4+ T-cell count, ART history and demographic data were obtained. A Qiagen kit on a QIAcube was used to extract genomic DNA from unsorted PBMC, with samples processed in batches of 12.

On this clone itself: Its antigen is currently not known. No per-base quality is available; no much larger clone lies one base away.

The immunoSEQ hsTCRB v3.0 assay was used at survey level resolution to sequence the TRB variable region. The targeted TRB sequencing depth was about 40,000-50,000 T-cell genomes per sample. TRB libraries were pooled and sequenced on an Illumina MiSeq using a v3 150-cycle kit. As for the original processing: Repertoire analysis ran in R within a reproducible Nextflow workflow covering QC, data transformation and analysis. Custom analyses were implemented in LymphoSeq2, an R package for AIRR-Seq data exploration. A few samples that produced fewer than 5000 total TRB sequences were removed, so 200 or so HIV repertoires were analyzed. Among the approximately 190 retained HIV repertoires, approximately 61 were collected before ART initiation and more than 120 after ART initiation. Repertoires were downsampled to 5000 TRB nucleotide sequences, with summary statistics averaged over 100 downsampling iterations. The analysis kept only TRB sequences whose CDR3 regions were at least seven amino acids long. A Shannon entropy-derived clonality score and the Gini coefficient were used to measure diversity. Repertoire networks linked the top 5000 CDR3 amino acid sequences whenever two sequences differed by an edit distance of one. GLIPH2 predicted antigen specificity groups and MHC restriction for TRB CDR3 amino acid sequences. CDR3 amino acid sequences were matched against VDJdb and McPAS-TCR to flag known CMV, EBV, HIV or tissue antigen associations. Pre-ART, post-ART and control groups were compared with Wilcoxon signed-rank tests and Holm-Bonferroni correction. This immuneACCESS table, as held by TCRdb, lists in-frame sequences with V and J called but not all clones. Of the missing ones, under half trace to an unresolved V gene in checked studies; the others have no known cause. D and trimming were read from the DNA, whereas the V and J calls and clone size are those reported in that table. The sample profile shows more than 15,000 clones; roughly 90% of them were found once. The ten largest clones take up around 11% of the sample.

The rearrangement joined TRBV5-4 to TRBJ2-5; 7 bases in between match TRBD1. The source is a man aged 45-60 years with HIV. The source material was unsorted PBMCs, sampled 0.7 years before starting antiretroviral therapy. The DNA reads as follows: TGTGCCAGCAGCGGGGCCGAGGGGGCGCTGGGAGAGACCCAGTACTTC. Its protein reads: CASSGAEGALGETQYF. With all but the CDR3 taken from the reference TRBV5-4 and TRBJ2-5 genes, the full variable domain is: ETGVTQSPTHLIKTRGQQVTLRCSSQSGHNTVSWYQQALGQGPQFIFQYYREEENGRGNFPPRFSGLQFPNYSSELNVNALELDDSALYLCASSGAEGALGETQYFGPGTRLLVL.